These 31 T cell receptor beta chains came from one sample sequenced in a study of early T cells in non-severe SARS-CoV-2 infection (dated by TCRdb to 2020 to 2023). Library preparation employed 5' RACE. Data came from a NextSeq 500. The public sequencing data were trimmed at Q25 with fastp and processed into clonotypes with MiXCR by TCRdb, which kept only in-frame beta chains. Rows are unified per CDR3 protein, each entry keeping the most common DNA and genes. This sample has about 28,000 distinct CDR3 sequences in its table, and 6% of those were observed once. About 34% of the sample is taken by the ten largest. The sequencing here drew on whole blood, taken at baseline. All receptors come from an adult who was a healthcare worker with PCR-confirmed SARS-CoV-2 infection or an uninfected control (not recorded which).

V usage is TRBV7-3 and J usage is TRBJ2-3, with D tentatively TRBD1 or TRBD2 (5 bases each). Germline CDR1 SGHTA, CDR2 FQGTGA. The V gene lost 0 bases and the J gene lost 1 base, with 11 bases spanning the gap. There are 16 residues in the CDR3. In DNA, the CDR3 is TGTGCCAGCAGCTTAACTCGGGGCAGTGGCACAGATACGCAGTATTTT. Amino acids: CASSLTRGSGTDTQYF.

This clonotype was counted many times. V usage is TRBV15 and J usage is TRBJ1-5; D unresolved. The germline V and J ends were trimmed by 0 bases and 2 bases, with 11 bases remaining between them. Germline V gene data show CDR1 as LNHNV and CDR2 as YYDKDF (reference sequence). CDR3 size: 16 residues. The CDR3 DNA is TGTGCCACCAGCAGAGATTTGCGAAGTTGCAATCAGCCCCAGCATTTT. Encoded protein: CATSRDLRSCNQPQHF.

This clonotype was picked up many times. The rearrangement joins TRBV7-8 to TRBJ2-3; 13 nucleotides align to TRBD2. The CDR3 is 17 residues long. V shed 5 bases and J 5 bases; nucleotides not matched to a gene: 10. Germline V gene data show CDR1 as SGHVS and CDR2 as FQNEAQ. CDR3 DNA: TGTGCCAGCAGCCGGACTAGCGGGAGCCCATCAGGAGATACGCAGTATTTT. Amino acids: CASSRTSGSPSGDTQYF.

This clonotype was seen at least ten times. V and J are TRBV9 and TRBJ2-5; 11 bases are shared with TRBD1. The V segment lost 4 bases and the J segment 5 bases; nucleotides outside the gene matches: 10. CDR1 is SGDLS, CDR2 YYNGEE, per germline. The CDR3 is 16 amino acids. CDR3 protein: CASSFSDRGRGETQYF. As DNA, the CDR3 is TGTGCCAGCAGCTTCTCGGACAGGGGGCGCGGGGAGACCCAGTACTTC.

This clonotype appeared many times. The rearrangement links TRBV7-2 to TRBJ1-6; the D is unclear. V lost 3 bases to trimming and J lost 0 bases, with 9 bases between them. CDR1 SGHTA and CDR2 FQGNSA come from the germline V gene. The CDR3 runs to 16 residues. The CDR3 sequence is CASSLQGSSYNSPLHF. The DNA of the CDR3 is TGTGCCAGCAGCTTGCAAGGGAGCTCCTATAATTCACCCCTCCACTTT. Drawing the rest from reference TRBV7-2 and TRBJ1-6, the complete variable domain is GAGVSQSPSNKVTEKGKDVELRCDPISGHTALYWYRQSLGQGLEFLIYFQGNSAPDKSGLPSDRFSAERTGGSVSTLTIQRTQQEDSAVYLCASSLQGSSYNSPLHFGNGTRLTVT.

The sample holds a few counts of this clonotype. The chain has TRBV20-1 and TRBJ2-3; 8 nucleotides align to TRBD1. The J segment lost 4 bases and the V segment lost 1 base, leaving 7 bases of the junction unmatched. The CDR3 totals 15 residues. Germline V CDR1 and CDR2: DFQATT, SNEGSKA (reference sequence). For the CDR3, the DNA is TGCAGTGCTAGAGTCCCCGGACAGGGTGCAGATACGCAGTATTTT. This encodes CSARVPGQGADTQYF.

This clonotype was counted only a few times. The chain couples TRBV20-1 to TRBJ2-7; D may match TRBD1 or TRBD2 (6 bases each). With 2 bases removed from V and 7 bases from J, the gap between germline ends came to 15 bases. Germline V gene lookup returns CDR1 DFQATT and CDR2 SNEGSKA (reference sequence). The CDR3 is 13 residues long. The CDR3 sequence: CSARKGEVREQYF. CDR3 sequence (DNA): TGCAGTGCTAGAAAGGGGGAGGTACGGGAGCAGTACTTC.

This clonotype was counted a few times. The genes are TRBV5-4 and TRBJ1-2; TRBD1 matches at 10 bases. J was trimmed by 3 bases and V by 4 bases; bases with no gene match: 6. The germline gives CDR1 SGHNT, CDR2 YYREEE (reference sequence). This CDR3 is 15 amino acids long. In DNA, the CDR3 is TGTGCCAGCAGCCTGGGGACAGGGGATTACTATGGCTACACCTTC. It is translated as CASSLGTGDYYGYTF.

Many counts were recorded for this clonotype. Sequence at one end of the junction differs from germline and may be a read error. V usage is TRBV7-7 and J usage is TRBJ2-5; possibly TRBD2 for D (6 bases). Germline CDR1 SSHAT, CDR2 FNYEAQ (reference sequence). The CDR3 loop spans 16 amino acids. CDR3 nucleotides: TGTGCTAGCAGCCCAGGAGGCGGGACTCCAGAAGAGACCCAGTACTTC. Translation: CASSPGGGTPEETQYF.

This clonotype was found many times. The chain uses TRBV7-9 and TRBJ1-2; D unresolved. Germline V lookup: CDR1 SEHNR, CDR2 FQNEAQ (reference sequence). Trimming pared 0 bases from V and 5 bases from J, leaving 13 bases between. This CDR3 has 15 amino acids. The CDR3 DNA reads TGTGCCAGCAGCTTAGCGGTTGGCAGAGGGTATGGCTACACCTTC. Encoded protein: CASSLAVGRGYGYTF.

This clonotype has ten or more counts. The V gene is TRBV10-3, the J gene TRBJ2-4; 10 nucleotides align to TRBD1. Germline V CDR1 and CDR2: ENHRY, SYGVKD. Unmatched junction bases numbered 6, after V lost 3 bases and J lost 7 bases. The CDR3 loop spans 15 amino acids. CDR3 DNA: TGTGCCATCAGTGACCAAGGGACAGGGGTGAACATTCAGTACTTC. It yields the protein CAISDQGTGVNIQYF.

J is TRBJ1-5 and V is TRBV6-2 or TRBV6-3; TRBD1 matches 7 bases. The V gene end was trimmed by 2 bases and the J gene end by 2 bases; junction bases not matched to a gene: 21. The CDR3 extends over 21 amino acids. In germline, CDR1 is MNHEY, CDR2 SVGEGT. The CDR3 coding sequence is TGTGCCAGCAGTTACGTATTACGGGGACAGATTTCTCCTAGGGGCAATCAGCCCCAGCATTTT. The encoded protein is CASSYVLRGQISPRGNQPQHF.

This clonotype has a count of ten or more. The chain joins TRBV5-4 to TRBJ2-7, with unresolved D. Looked up from germline, CDR1 is SGHNT and CDR2 is YYREEE (reference sequence). There are 13 residues in the CDR3. Trimming took 2 bases from V and 0 from J, leaving 6 bases between them. This chain's CDR3 is CASSFGYSYEQYF. CDR3 bases: TGTGCCAGCAGCTTCGGATACTCCTACGAGCAGTACTTC.

The chain recombines TRBV2 with TRBJ1-3; D perhaps matches TRBD1 (5 bases). The ends were cut back, 8 bases at V and 4 bases at J, with 9 bases in the middle. The CDR3 length is 12 residues. The germline gives CDR1 SNHLY, CDR2 FYNNEI. This chain's CDR3 is CASGRQGNTIYF. The CDR3 region has the DNA TGTGCCAGCGGACGACAGGGAAACACCATATATTTT. The full variable domain, completed using reference TRBV2 and TRBJ1-3, is EPEVTQTPSHQVTQMGQEVILRCVPISNHLYFYWYRQILGQKVEFLVSFYNNEISEKSEIFDDQFSVERPDGSNFTLKIRSTKLEDSAMYFCASGRQGNTIYFGEGSWLTVV.

This clonotype was recorded at least ten times. The chain is built from TRBV27 and TRBJ2-5; D gene ambiguous. There are 13 residues in the CDR3. V shed 3 bases and J shed 0 bases, with 5 bases lying between them. Germline CDR1 MNHEY, CDR2 SMNVEV (reference sequence). CDR3 protein: CASSLYHQETQYF. CDR3 nucleotides: TGTGCCAGCAGTTTGTACCACCAAGAGACCCAGTACTTC.

This clonotype occurred many times. This chain joins TRBV5-5 and TRBJ2-1; 9 nucleotides align to TRBD1. CDR1 and CDR2 (germline): SGHKS, YYEKEE (reference sequence). Trimming at V came to 6 bases and at J to 7 bases, leaving 8 bases not matched to a gene. This CDR3 has 14 amino acids. Written as DNA, the CDR3 is TGTGCCAGCAAAACAGGGGGCGCGGTGAATGAGCAGTTCTTC. Translation: CASKTGGAVNEQFF.

This clonotype has just a few counts. The chain joins TRBV25-1 to TRBJ2-7, with a possible D match to TRBD2 (6 bases). From germline, CDR1 is MGHDK and CDR2 SYGVNS. The CDR3 is 14 amino acids. The ends were cut back, 2 bases at V and 0 bases at J, with 8 bases in the middle. The CDR3 loop reads CASSEPGLSYEQYF. CDR3 bases: TGTGCCAGCAGTGAACCGGGACTCTCCTACGAGCAGTACTTC.

There are many counts of this clonotype. The chain joins TRBV30 to TRBJ1-3; no definite D call. Per the germline V gene, CDR1 is GTSNPN and CDR2 is SVGIG (reference sequence). Trimming shortened V by 5 bases and J by 0 bases, and 8 bases separated the two germline ends. This CDR3 spans 13 amino acids. CDR3 in DNA: TGTGCCTGGGGGTCGAACTCTGGAAACACCATATATTTT. As protein: CAWGSNSGNTIYF.

In this sample, this clonotype turned up many times. The chain carries TRBV7-6 and TRBJ2-1; D might be TRBD1 or TRBD2, each matching 5 bases. The CDR3 length is 15 residues. Germline values: CDR1 SGHVS, CDR2 FNYEAQ. Deletions cut 3 bases from V and 4 bases from J, with 13 bases between. CDR3 sequence (DNA): TGTGCCAGCAGCTTCAACCGGGACCAGTACAATGAGCAGTTCTTC. Protein: CASSFNRDQYNEQFF.

This clonotype was picked up a small number of times. This chain links TRBV7-6 with TRBJ2-5; 10 positions agree with TRBD1. Trimming at V came to 6 bases and at J to 1 base, leaving 5 bases not matched to a gene. Germline V gene data show CDR1 as SGHVS and CDR2 as FNYEAQ. This CDR3 contains 15 residues. This CDR3 reads CASSRQGARQETQYF. The CDR3 DNA sequence: TGTGCCAGCAGTAGACAGGGGGCCCGCCAAGAGACCCAGTACTTC.

This clonotype was counted at least ten times. The chain is built from TRBV19 and TRBJ1-2; D may be TRBD1 (5 bases). This CDR3 region has 14 residues. Germline assignment: CDR1 LNHDA and CDR2 SQIVND (reference sequence). V was cut by 1 base and J by 4 bases, with 10 bases left in between. CDR3 amino acids: CASSIAWGSYGYTF. The CDR3 region has the DNA TGTGCCAGTAGTATAGCATGGGGGTCCTATGGCTACACCTTC.

This clonotype was found many times. The chain carries TRBV7-9 and TRBJ1-4, with a possible D match to TRBD1 (5 bases). Germline lookup yields CDR1 SEHNR and CDR2 FQNEAQ (reference sequence). The CDR3 spans 14 residues. With 1 base removed from V and 7 bases from J, the gap between germline ends came to 10 bases. CDR3 residues: CASSLVPGGEKLFF. The DNA for the CDR3 is TGTGCCAGCAGCTTAGTTCCGGGGGGTGAAAAACTGTTTTTT.

This clonotype was recorded many times. The genes are TRBV6-1 and TRBJ1-1; possible D gene TRBD1, 5 bases. Trimming left V 4 bases short and J 0 bases short, with 6 bases between. The V gene's germline CDR1 is MNHNS and CDR2 SASEGT. CDR3 length: 13 amino acids. The CDR3 coding sequence is TGTGCCAGCAGTGGACAGTTGAACACTGAAGCTTTCTTT. Encoded protein: CASSGQLNTEAFF.

This clonotype was counted many times. This chain connects TRBV6-1 to TRBJ2-2; TRBD2 agrees at 8 bases. V lost 6 bases to trimming and J lost 3 bases; unmatched junction nucleotides: 6. This CDR3 has 15 residues. Germline V CDR1 and CDR2: MNHNS, SASEGT. In DNA form, the CDR3 reads TGTGCCAGCAGCCCTGTGCGGGGGGACACCGGGGAGCTGTTTTTT. Translating gives CASSPVRGDTGELFF.

Of note for this clonotype: Given a much more abundant clone one base away, this may be a read error. The chain joins TRBV5-1 to TRBJ2-5; 7 positions match TRBD1. V dropped 5 bases and J dropped 1; count of bases not matched to a gene: 8. Germline V gives CDR1 SGHRS, CDR2 YFSETQ. The CDR3 runs 15 residues. CDR3 region: CASSFTGTVQETQYF. The CDR3 nucleotides read TGCGCCAGCAGTTTTACCGGGACAGTCCAAGAGACCCAGTACTTC. Full variable domain (outside the CDR3, taken from reference TRBV5-1 and TRBJ2-5): KAGVTQTPRYLIKTRGQQVTLSCSPISGHRSVSWYQQTPGQGLQFLFEYFSETQRNKGNFPGRFSGRQFSNSRSEMNVSTLELGDSALYLCASSFTGTVQETQYFGPGTRLLVL.

This chain joins TRBV2 and TRBJ2-7, with 12 bases that match TRBD2. This CDR3 region has 16 residues. The junction had 2 bases not matched to a gene; V was cut back by 2 bases and J by 0 bases. Per the germline V gene, CDR1 is SNHLY and CDR2 is FYNNEI. The CDR3 nucleotides read TGTGCCAGCAGTGAACAACTAGCGGGAGGCTCCTACGAGCAGTACTTC. Translation gives CASSEQLAGGSYEQYF.

This chain connects TRBV12-3 or TRBV12-4 to TRBJ2-2, with 8 bases fitting TRBD1. V dropped 5 bases and J dropped 5; count of bases not matched to a gene: 7. The CDR3 loop spans 15 amino acids. CDR3 in amino acids: CASSPGQGWTGELFF. CDR3 bases: TGTGCCAGCAGTCCCGGACAGGGATGGACCGGGGAGCTGTTTTTT.

This clonotype was found many times. The rearrangement uses TRBV7-2 and TRBJ2-5, with no clear D. Germline CDR1 is SGHTA and CDR2 is FQGNSA. The length of the CDR3 is 15 residues. The germline V and J ends were trimmed by 0 bases and 5 bases, with 13 bases remaining between them. CDR3 nucleotide sequence: TGTGCCAGCAGCTTAGCATACCAGATGGTCGAGACCCAGTACTTC. It specifies CASSLAYQMVETQYF.

This clonotype was recorded at least ten times. V is TRBV5-1 and J is TRBJ2-7, with 9 bases identical to TRBD1. CDR3 length equals 14 residues. The germline V gene encodes CDR1 SGHRS and CDR2 YFSETQ. V gave up 4 bases and J gave up 2 bases; unmatched junction bases: 4. CDR3: CASSVTGGAYEQYF. CDR3 nucleotides: TGCGCCAGCAGCGTGACAGGGGGTGCCTACGAGCAGTACTTC. Combining the CDR3 with reference TRBV5-1 and TRBJ2-7 gives the whole variable domain KAGVTQTPRYLIKTRGQQVTLSCSPISGHRSVSWYQQTPGQGLQFLFEYFSETQRNKGNFPGRFSGRQFSNSRSEMNVSTLELGDSALYLCASSVTGGAYEQYFGPGTRLTVT.

This clonotype appeared a few times. This chain links TRBV7-2 with TRBJ2-7; no reliable D call. V was shortened by 6 bases and J by 0 bases, with 15 bases between the two germline ends. Germline V lookup: CDR1 SGHTA, CDR2 FQGNSA. This CDR3 has 15 residues. CDR3 sequence reads: CASRPTEGLSYEQYF. CDR3 bases: TGTGCCAGCAGACCTACAGAAGGCCTCTCCTACGAGCAGTACTTC.

This clonotype was counted at least ten times. The chain carries TRBV5-1 and TRBJ2-1; weak D call: TRBD1 (5 bases). The CDR3 is 13 amino acids. V was cut by 2 bases and J by 7 bases, with 10 bases left in between. Germline CDR1 reads SGHRS; CDR2 reads YFSETQ. The chain's CDR3 is CASSFQGANEQFF. The CDR3, as DNA: TGCGCCAGCAGCTTCCAAGGGGCAAATGAGCAGTTCTTC.